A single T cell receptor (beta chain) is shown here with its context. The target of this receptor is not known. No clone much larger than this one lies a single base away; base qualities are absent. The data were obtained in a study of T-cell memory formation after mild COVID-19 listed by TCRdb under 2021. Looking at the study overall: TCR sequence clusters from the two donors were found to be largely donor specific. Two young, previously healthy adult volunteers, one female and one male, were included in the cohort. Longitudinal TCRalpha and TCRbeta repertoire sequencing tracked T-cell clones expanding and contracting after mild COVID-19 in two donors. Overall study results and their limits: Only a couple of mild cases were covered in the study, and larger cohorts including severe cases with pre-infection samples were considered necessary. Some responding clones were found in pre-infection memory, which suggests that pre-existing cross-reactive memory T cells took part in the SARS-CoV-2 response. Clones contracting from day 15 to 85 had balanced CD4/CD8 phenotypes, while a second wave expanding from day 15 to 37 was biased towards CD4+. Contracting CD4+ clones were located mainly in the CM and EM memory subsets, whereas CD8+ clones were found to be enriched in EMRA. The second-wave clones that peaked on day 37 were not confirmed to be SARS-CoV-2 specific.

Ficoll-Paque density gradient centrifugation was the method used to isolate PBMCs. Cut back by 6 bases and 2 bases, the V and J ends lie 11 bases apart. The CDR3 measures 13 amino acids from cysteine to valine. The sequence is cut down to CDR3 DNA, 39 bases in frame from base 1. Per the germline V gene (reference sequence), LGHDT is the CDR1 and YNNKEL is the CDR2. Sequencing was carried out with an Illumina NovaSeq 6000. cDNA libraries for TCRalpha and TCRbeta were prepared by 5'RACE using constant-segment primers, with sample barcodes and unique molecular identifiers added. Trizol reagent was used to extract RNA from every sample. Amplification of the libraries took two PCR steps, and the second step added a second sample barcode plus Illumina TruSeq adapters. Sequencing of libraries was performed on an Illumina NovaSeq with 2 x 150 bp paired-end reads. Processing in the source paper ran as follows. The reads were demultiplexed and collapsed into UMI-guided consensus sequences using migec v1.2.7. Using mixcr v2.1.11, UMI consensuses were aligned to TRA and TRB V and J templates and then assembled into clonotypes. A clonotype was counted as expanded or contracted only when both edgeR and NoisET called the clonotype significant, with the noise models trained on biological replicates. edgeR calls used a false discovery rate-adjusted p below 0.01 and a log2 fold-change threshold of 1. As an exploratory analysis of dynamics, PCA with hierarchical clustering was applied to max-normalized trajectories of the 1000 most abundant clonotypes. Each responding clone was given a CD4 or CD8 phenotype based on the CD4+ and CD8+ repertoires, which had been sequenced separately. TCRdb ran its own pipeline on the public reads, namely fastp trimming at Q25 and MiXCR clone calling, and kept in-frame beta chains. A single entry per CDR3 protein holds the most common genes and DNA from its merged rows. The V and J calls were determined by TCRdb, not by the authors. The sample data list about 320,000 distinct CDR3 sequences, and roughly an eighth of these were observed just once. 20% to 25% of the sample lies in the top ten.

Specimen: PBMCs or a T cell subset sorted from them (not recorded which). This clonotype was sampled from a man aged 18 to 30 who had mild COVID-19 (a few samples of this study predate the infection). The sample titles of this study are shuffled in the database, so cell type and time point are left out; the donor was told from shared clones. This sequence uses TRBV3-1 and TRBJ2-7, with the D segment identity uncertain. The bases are TGTGCCAGCAGTCCGGCCGGACCCTACGAGCAGTACGTC. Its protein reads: CASSPAGPYEQYV.